This entry is about one T cell receptor beta chain. MiXCR was run by TCRdb on the 5' RACE reads, yielding one entry per CDR3 protein. This sample yields hundreds of thousands of distinct CDR3 sequences, of which 15% to 20% are seen a single time; roughly 13% belongs to the top ten. The germline V gene encodes CDR1 SGHTA and CDR2 FQGTGA. V shed 4 bases and J 10 bases; nucleotides not matched to a gene: 7. This CDR3 is built from 16 residues. This sample is drawn from a study of identical twins. The data were also submitted as part of a second study, on T cells expressing NK-cell markers. That source adds: The authors sequenced eight donors, of whom seven were HCMV-seropositive and one was seronegative.

The sequenced material came from PBMCs. This TCR came from a woman between 18 and 30 years old in good health. The chain uses TRBV7-3 and TRBJ2-1; 16 bases match TRBD2. Here the CDR3 DNA reads TGTGCCAGCAGCTGGGGACTAGCGGGGGGGCAGGAGGAGCAGTTCTTC. Its translation is CASSWGLAGGQEEQFF. Drawing the rest from reference TRBV7-3 and TRBJ2-1, the complete variable domain is GAGVSQTPSNKVTEKGKYVELRCDPISGHTALYWYRQSLGQGPEFLIYFQGTGAADDSGLPNDRFFAVRPEGSVSTLKIQRTERGDSAVYLCASSWGLAGGQEEQFFGPGTRLTVL.